Given below is one T cell receptor (beta chain) in context. Its specificity is not known. This specimen belongs to a study of T cells expressing NK-cell markers. TCRdb re-called the 5' RACE reads and gives one entry per CDR3 protein, without DNA. The repertoire table contains over 350,000 distinct CDR3 sequences. General observations from the study: Dominant NKG2C+ clonotype frequencies of about 1.0-7.0% of CD8+ T cells were measured in over 5 donors. There were a handful of donors in whom these clonotypes also led the CD3+CD56-NKG2C+ fraction.

The germline CDR1 and CDR2 sequences are SGDLS and YYNGEE. The CDR3 contains 14 residues. Sequencing was done on a sample of blood T cells: a sorted CD56 or NKG2C T cell subset, CD4+ or CD8+ T cells, or bulk PBMC T cells (not recorded which). This receptor was taken from a woman in her fifties or sixties in good health. The chain carries TRBV9 and TRBJ2-5. CDR3 sequence: CASSVVVDEETQYF.